This T cell receptor beta chain is drawn from a study of CD4 T cells in relation to SARS-CoV-2 and coronaviruses. Study summary: TCR beta CDR3s were sequenced after roughly eleven-day antigen culture of PBMCs. Study conclusions and caveats: Compared with monoreactive clones, crossreactive clones showed significantly weaker SARS-CoV-2 expansion.

The CDR3 has 16 residues. Sequencing used immunoSEQ multiplex PCR; TCRdb keeps in-frame clones, though not all of them. The repertoire holds 22,000 or so clones, with just under 70% as singletons. CD4+ T cells from unexposed donors were obtained before the COVID-19 pandemic (2011-2018). After less than 11 days of culture, CD4+ T cells were isolated. As cell numbers allowed, unexposed-donor CD4+ T cells faced SARS-CoV-2 S/N and four cold-coronavirus spikes. Each well had around 2.2 million PBMCs in about 5% human AB serum with IL-2. On this clone: Its antigen is unknown.

This chain links TRBV7-5 with TRBJ1-5; the table calls TRBD1, which could not be checked here. TRBV7-5 is an annotated pseudogene. Sequenced input: CD4+ T cells from PBMCs, cultured in vitro. The sequence came from a human donor in good health. CDR3 amino acids: CARSLEWGTGGKPQHF. CDR3 DNA sequence: TGTGCCAGAAGCTTAGAGTGGGGTACAGGGGGCAAGCCCCAGCATTTT.